This T cell receptor (beta chain) was sequenced for a study of shared clonotypes between healthy human individuals (dated by TCRdb to the early 2020s). Notes on the research overall: A few men and two women, aged 18 to 49 years, made up the cohort. Different laboratories and diverse techniques were used to prepare libraries and sequence TCR repertoires, to increase sequencing depth and limit assay-specific biases. For each donor, CD4 naive and CD4 memory were each run on three plates, CD8 naive on two plates, and CD8 memory on one plate. To estimate repertoire size and how much clonotypes are shared between individuals, the study performed deep sequencing of blood TCR repertoires from a few healthy adults. Each donor's leukapheresis produced roughly between roughly 0.94 and 9.5 billion PBMCs. Summary of the overall study and its limitations: Incomplete sequencing was indicated by rarefaction of sorted-subset datasets, despite the large sequencing depth. Compared with non-shared clonotypes, the clonotypes found in all four sorted-subset donors had higher generation probabilities. Pairwise subsampling led to the expectation that sequencing depth would affect the degree of clonotype sharing among donors. Only blood was sampled, and tissue TCR repertoires likely differ from those in blood. Naive subsets generally had larger estimated clonotype richness than memory subsets did. The genetic and exposure-history diversity represented was limited by the small number of donors. Sharing across several donors was observed for roughly 5.4% of naive CD4, over 3% of naive CD8, about 2.3% of memory CD4, and less than 0.45% of memory CD8 clonotypes.

CD8 naive samples were CD45RO-negative cells positively selected for CCR7, giving a CD45RA+CCR7+ population that excluded TemRA cells. Healthy HIV-negative adults with no recently reported acute infections or vaccinations were included as donors. Every donor was a Caucasian adult residing in Nashville, Tennessee, USA. Blood was collected by leukapheresis, and PBMCs were isolated by Ficoll-Histopaque density gradient centrifugation and then cryopreserved in liquid nitrogen vapor phase. Analytical flow cytometry was used to check the purity and quantity of every magnetically sorted T cell population. Genomic DNA was isolated from every sorted fraction and measured by UV absorbance on a Nanodrop 2000c. To note about this clone: The specificity of this receptor is unknown. The record has no base qualities; no much larger clone is one base away.

TCR CDR3 regions were amplified from genomic DNA by multiplex PCR using the deep immunoSEQ assay. Extracted genomic DNA from each cell subset was distributed evenly across all wells of several immunoSEQ 96-well plates, and each plate was treated as a replicate. For sorted subsets, around 200 ng genomic DNA, equal to 30,000 to 35,000 T cell genomes, was loaded into each replicate PCR. The purified libraries were quantified using a Qubit 3.0 fluorometer, sized with a Bioanalyzer 2100, and then quantified again using the KAPA Library Quantification kit. A separate single-read 150-cycle Illumina NextSeq 550 flow cell was used to sequence each immunoSEQ 96-well plate. In the source study's methods: Because the immunoSEQ output held only junctional sequences and lacked quality scores, the filtering could not match the filtering applied to full-length reads. Sequences were annotated with PyIR, a Python wrapper for IgBLAST v1.9, using IMGT germline references to assign V/J genes and CDR3. Reads with weak V/J assignments (E-value above 1e-6), missing CDR3, stop codons, out-of-frame junctions, or ambiguous translated residues were removed. V3J clonotypes were defined as sequences sharing an identical inferred V gene, J gene, and CDR3 amino acid sequence. The percentage overlap between two repertoires was calculated by dividing the number of shared unique clonotypes by the size of the smaller repertoire. Repertoire richness was assessed with RTK rarefaction, the Chao1 estimator, and Recon v2.1 estimates of unobserved clonotypes. For all TCRbeta clonotypes obtained by the gDNA method from a few donors, generation probabilities were computed with OLGA. TCRdb obtained this table from immuneACCESS and retained in-frame rearrangements with V and J assigned. These tables miss some clones; where compared with another copy, unresolved V genes account for less than half of the shortfall, and the remainder is unexplained. That table furnishes V, J and clone size, whereas the DNA furnished D and trimming. A total of some 2 million clones appear in this sample, about 95% of them only once. Of the sample, about 1.1% falls within the top ten clones.

For CDR1 and CDR2, the germline V gene lists SQVTM and ANQGSEA. From its cysteine to its phenylalanine, the CDR3 spans 15 amino acids. Only the CDR3 region is kept as DNA, spanning 45 bases read in frame from base 1. V lost 1 base and J lost 0 bases; the stretch between them is 10 bases long. The sequenced sample consisted of naive CD8+ T cells sorted from blood. Reading the label with the study, this specimen's cell subset or site is: CD45RA+CCR7+. Recombination joined TRBV29-1 with TRBJ2-1, with the identity of the D gene unclear. This receptor was taken from a man aged 18 to 29 in good health. The sequence in DNA is TGCAGCGTTGAAGGTACGGCTAGCTCCTACAATGAGCAGTTCTTC. Its amino acids are CSVEGTASSYNEQFF.